This is a list of T cell receptor beta chains from one sample in a study of T cells in Graves' hyperthyroidism and ophthalmopathy. Using its own MiXCR run on the multiplex PCR reads, TCRdb lists one record per CDR3 protein. The data hold roughly 640,000 distinct CDR3 sequences, with more than 15% observed a single time. The source material was blood. These receptors originate from a woman between 35 and 50 years old with Graves' ophthalmopathy. Both conserved end residues are trimmed from each CDR3.

>TRBV20-1|TRBJ2-5
SARDSGDRRETQY
>TRBV15|TRBJ2-5
ATGPRQGETQY
>TRBV12-5|TRBJ1-4
ASGLPLQGIGLF
>TRBV19|TRBJ1-1
ASTGWGNTEAF
>TRBV28|TRBJ1-2
ASIRGDLNYGYT
>TRBV20-1|TRBJ2-1
SARGGTSIDEQF
>TRBV12-3/TRBV12-4|TRBJ1-1
ASSLHHEATEAF
>TRBV20-1|TRBJ1-1
SATLTGTTEAF
>TRBV29-1|TRBJ1-1
SVTSGGPNTEAF
>TRBV2|TRBJ2-1
ASRGLAEYNEQF